Each of the 3 T cell receptor beta chains below was sequenced from the same sample in a study of T cells in Graves' hyperthyroidism and ophthalmopathy. Regions amplified from RNA transcripts were the TCR beta CDR3 regions. The HTBI set primed first-round TCR CDR3 RT-PCR. MiXCR was run by TCRdb on the multiplex PCR reads, yielding one entry per CDR3 protein. The sample has around 250,000 distinct CDR3 sequences, roughly 15% seen once. Material: blood. Source of these receptors: a woman aged 18-30 years with Graves' ophthalmopathy.

Comment on this clonotype: Being one base from a much bigger clone, this may be a read error. The chain joins TRBV7-3 to TRBJ2-3; 9 bases fit TRBD2. The CDR3 covers 16 residues. CDR1 SGHTA and CDR2 FQGTGA come from the germline V gene. Trimming cost V 5 bases and J 2 bases; bases outside gene matches: 8. The CDR3 coding sequence is TGTGCCAGCAGCACCATGGCGGGAGGGCCCACAGATACGCAGTATTTT. Translated: CASSTMAGGPTDTQYF.

This clonotype was detected ten times or more. The chain carries TRBV28 and TRBJ2-5, with 9 positions matching TRBD1. J gave up 2 bases and V 8 bases, and 21 bases lay outside the gene matches. CDR3 length: 19 residues. The germline V gene has CDR1 MDHEN and CDR2 SYDVKM. This CDR3 is CASETRAGTGIGGQETQYF. The DNA of the CDR3 is TGTGCCAGCGAAACACGCGCCGGGACAGGGATTGGGGGACAAGAGACCCAGTACTTC.

The sample holds many counts of this clonotype. The rearrangement links TRBV11-3 to TRBJ2-3; possibly TRBD1 or TRBD2 for D (6 bases each). CDR1 is SGHNT and CDR2 is YENEEA in the germline V gene. V was pared by 2 bases and J by 8 bases, with 11 bases between. The CDR3 is 13 residues long. CDR3 nucleotide sequence: TGTGCCAGCAGCTTATCGGGGGCCGGTACGCAGTATTTT. Translation: CASSLSGAGTQYF.